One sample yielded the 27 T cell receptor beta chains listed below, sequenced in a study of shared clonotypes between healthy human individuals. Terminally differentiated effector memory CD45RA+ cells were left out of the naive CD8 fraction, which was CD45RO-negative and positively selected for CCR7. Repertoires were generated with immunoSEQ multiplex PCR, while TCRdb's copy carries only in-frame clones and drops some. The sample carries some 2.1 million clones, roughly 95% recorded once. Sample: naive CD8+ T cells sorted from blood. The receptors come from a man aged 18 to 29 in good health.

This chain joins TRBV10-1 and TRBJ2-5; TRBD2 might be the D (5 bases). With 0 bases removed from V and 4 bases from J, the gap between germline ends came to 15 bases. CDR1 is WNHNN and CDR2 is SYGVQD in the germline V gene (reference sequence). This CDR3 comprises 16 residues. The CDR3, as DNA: TGCGCCAGCAGTGAGTCTGGGAGTGGTTCGGGAGAGACCCAGTACTTC. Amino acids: CASSESGSGSGETQYF.

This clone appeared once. The CDR3: CASSLRTETYEQYF. The CDR3 coding sequence is TGCGCCAGCAGCCTACGGACGGAAACCTACGAGCAGTACTTC. This chain uses TRBV5-1 with TRBJ2-7, with unresolved D. CDR1 SGHRS and CDR2 YFSETQ come from the germline V gene. V was clipped by 4 bases and J by 2 bases, with 13 bases between them. This CDR3 region has 14 residues.

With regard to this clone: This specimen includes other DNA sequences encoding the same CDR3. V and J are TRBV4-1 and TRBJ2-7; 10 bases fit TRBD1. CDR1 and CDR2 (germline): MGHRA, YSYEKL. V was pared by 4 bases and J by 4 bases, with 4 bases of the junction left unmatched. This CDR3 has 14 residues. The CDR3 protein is CASSPRTGGYEQYF. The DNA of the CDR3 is TGCGCCAGCAGCCCTCGGACAGGGGGGTACGAGCAGTACTTC.

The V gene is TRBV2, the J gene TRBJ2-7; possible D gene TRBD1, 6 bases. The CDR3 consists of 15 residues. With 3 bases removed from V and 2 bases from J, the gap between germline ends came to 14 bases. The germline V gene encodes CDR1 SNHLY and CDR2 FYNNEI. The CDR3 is CASSDHRDTTYEQYF. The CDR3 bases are TGTGCCAGCAGTGACCACCGGGACACGACCTACGAGCAGTACTTC.

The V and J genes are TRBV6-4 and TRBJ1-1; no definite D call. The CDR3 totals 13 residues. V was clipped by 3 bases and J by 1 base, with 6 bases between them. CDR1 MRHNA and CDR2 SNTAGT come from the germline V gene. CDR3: CASSEIANTEAFF. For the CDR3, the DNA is TGTGCCAGCAGTGAGATCGCGAACACTGAAGCTTTCTTT.

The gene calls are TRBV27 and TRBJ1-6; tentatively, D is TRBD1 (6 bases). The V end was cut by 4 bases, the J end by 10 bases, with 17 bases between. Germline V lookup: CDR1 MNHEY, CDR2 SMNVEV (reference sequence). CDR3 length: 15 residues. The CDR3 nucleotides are TGTGCCAGCAGTTCGCCACAGGGCATTGGATCACCCCTCCACTTT. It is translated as CASSSPQGIGSPLHF.

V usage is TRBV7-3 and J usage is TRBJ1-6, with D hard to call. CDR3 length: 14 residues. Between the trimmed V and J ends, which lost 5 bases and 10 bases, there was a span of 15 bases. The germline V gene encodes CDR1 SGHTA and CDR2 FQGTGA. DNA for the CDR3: TGTGCCAGCAGCCGACTCGTCTCGGGGTCACCCCTCCACTTT. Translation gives CASSRLVSGSPLHF.

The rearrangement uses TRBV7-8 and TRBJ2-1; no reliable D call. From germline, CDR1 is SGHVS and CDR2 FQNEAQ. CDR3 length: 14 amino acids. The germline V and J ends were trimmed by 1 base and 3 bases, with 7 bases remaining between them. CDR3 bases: TGTGCCAGCAGCTTAGAAGCAGACTACAATGAGCAGTTCTTC. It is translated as CASSLEADYNEQFF.

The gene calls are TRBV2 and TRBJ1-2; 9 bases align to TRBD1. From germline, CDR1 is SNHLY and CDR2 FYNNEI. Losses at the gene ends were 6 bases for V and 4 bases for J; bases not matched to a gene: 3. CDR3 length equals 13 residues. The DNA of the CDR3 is TGTGCCAGCAGGGACAGGGGTCCCTATGGCTACACCTTC. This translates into CASRDRGPYGYTF.

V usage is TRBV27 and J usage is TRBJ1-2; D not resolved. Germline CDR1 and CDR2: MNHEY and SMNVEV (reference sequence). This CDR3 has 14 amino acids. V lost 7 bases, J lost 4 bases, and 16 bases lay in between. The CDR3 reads CASTSSTEPYGYTF. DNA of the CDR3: TGTGCCAGCACTTCGTCTACAGAACCCTATGGCTACACCTTC.

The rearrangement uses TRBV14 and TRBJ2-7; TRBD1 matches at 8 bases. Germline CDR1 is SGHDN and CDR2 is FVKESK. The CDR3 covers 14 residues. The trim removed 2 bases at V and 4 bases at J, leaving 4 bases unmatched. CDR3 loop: CASSQRDRGYEQYF. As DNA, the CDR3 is TGTGCCAGCAGCCAAAGAGACAGGGGTTACGAGCAGTACTTC.

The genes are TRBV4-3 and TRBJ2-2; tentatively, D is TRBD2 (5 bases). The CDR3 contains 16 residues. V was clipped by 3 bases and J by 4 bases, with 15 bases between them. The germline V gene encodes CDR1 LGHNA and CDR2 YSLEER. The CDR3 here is CASSHGLATGTGELFF. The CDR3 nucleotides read TGCGCCAGCAGCCATGGGCTAGCTACCGGCACCGGGGAGCTGTTTTTT.

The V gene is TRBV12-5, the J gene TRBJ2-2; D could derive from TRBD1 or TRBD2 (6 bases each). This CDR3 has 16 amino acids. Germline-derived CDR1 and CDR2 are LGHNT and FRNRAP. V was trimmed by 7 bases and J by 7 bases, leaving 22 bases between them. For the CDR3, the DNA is TGTGCTAGTGTCCTGGGGGGTGCAGGGGTTATCGGGGAGCTGTTTTTT. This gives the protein CASVLGGAGVIGELFF.

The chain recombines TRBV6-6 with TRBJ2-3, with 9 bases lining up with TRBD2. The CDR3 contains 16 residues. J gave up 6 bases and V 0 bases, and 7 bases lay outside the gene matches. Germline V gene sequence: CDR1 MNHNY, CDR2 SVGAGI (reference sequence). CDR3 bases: TGTGCCAGCAGTTACTCGCCAGCGGGAGGTGAGGATACGCAGTATTTT. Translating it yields CASSYSPAGGEDTQYF.

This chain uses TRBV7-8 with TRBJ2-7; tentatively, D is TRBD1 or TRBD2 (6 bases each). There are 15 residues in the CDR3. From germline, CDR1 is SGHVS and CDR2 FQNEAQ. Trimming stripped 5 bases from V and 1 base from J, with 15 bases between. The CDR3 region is CASSPWGAGSYEQYF. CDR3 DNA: TGTGCCAGCAGCCCATGGGGGGCAGGGTCCTACGAGCAGTACTTC.

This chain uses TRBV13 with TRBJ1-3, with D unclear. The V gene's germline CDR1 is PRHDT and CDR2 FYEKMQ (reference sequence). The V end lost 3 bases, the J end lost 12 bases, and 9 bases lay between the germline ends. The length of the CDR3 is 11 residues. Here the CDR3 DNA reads TGTGCCAGCAGCTTGGAGGCCCTCATATATTTT. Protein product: CASSLEALIYF.

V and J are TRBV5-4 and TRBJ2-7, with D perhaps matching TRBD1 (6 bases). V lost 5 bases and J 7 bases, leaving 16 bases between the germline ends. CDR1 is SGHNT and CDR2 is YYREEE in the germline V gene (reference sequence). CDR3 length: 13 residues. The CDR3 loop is CASSVDSPWEQYF. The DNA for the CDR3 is TGTGCCAGCAGTGTGGACAGTCCTTGGGAGCAGTACTTC. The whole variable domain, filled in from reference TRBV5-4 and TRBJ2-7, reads ETGVTQSPTHLIKTRGQQVTLRCSSQSGHNTVSWYQQALGQGPQFIFQYYREEENGRGNFPPRFSGLQFPNYSSELNVNALELDDSALYLCASSVDSPWEQYFGPGTRLTVT.

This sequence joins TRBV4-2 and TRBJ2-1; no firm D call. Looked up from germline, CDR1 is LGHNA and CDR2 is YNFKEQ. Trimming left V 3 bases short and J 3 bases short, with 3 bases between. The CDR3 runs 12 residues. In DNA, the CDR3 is TGTGCCAGCAGCCACCACTACAATGAGCAGTTCTTC. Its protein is CASSHHYNEQFF.

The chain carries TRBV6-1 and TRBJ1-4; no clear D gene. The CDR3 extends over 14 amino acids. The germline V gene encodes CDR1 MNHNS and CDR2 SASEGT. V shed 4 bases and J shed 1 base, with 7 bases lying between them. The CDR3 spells CASSVIRTNEKLFF. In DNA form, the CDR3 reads TGTGCCAGCAGTGTCATCAGAACTAATGAAAAACTGTTTTTT.

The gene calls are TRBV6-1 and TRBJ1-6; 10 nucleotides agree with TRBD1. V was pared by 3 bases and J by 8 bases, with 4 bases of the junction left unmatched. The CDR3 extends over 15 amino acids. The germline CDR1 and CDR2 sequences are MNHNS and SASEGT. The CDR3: CASSEDRGLDSPLHF. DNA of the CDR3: TGTGCCAGCAGTGAGGACAGGGGGTTAGATTCACCCCTCCACTTT.

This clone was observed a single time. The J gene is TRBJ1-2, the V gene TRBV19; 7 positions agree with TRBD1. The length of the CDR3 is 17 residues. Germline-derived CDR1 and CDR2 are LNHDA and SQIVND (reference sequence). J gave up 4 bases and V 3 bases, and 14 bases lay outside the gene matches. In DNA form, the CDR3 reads TGTGCCAGTAGTATCGGGACAGCCCTGGGAAATTCCTATGGCTACACCTTC. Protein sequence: CASSIGTALGNSYGYTF.

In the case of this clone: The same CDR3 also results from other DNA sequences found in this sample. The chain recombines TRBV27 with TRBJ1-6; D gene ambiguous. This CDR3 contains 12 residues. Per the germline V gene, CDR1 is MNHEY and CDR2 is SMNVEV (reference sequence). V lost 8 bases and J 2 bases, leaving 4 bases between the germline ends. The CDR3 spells CASSPYNSPLHF. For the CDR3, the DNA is TGTGCCAGCTCACCCTATAATTCACCCCTCCACTTT.

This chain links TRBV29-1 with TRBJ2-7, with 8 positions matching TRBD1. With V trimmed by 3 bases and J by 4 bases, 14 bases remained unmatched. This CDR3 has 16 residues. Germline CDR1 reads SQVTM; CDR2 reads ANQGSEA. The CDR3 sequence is CSVESPRQGFGYEQYF. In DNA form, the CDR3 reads TGCAGCGTTGAGAGCCCGAGACAGGGGTTCGGGTACGAGCAGTACTTC.

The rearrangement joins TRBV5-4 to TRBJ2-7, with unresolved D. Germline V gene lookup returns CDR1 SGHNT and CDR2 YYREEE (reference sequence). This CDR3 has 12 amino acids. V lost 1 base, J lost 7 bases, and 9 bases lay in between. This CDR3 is CASSLLSEEQYF. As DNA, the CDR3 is TGTGCCAGCAGCTTGCTGTCTGAGGAGCAGTACTTC.

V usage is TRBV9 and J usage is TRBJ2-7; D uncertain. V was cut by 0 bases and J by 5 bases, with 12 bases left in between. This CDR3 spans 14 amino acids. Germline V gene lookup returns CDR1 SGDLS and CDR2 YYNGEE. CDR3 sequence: CASSVDAEDDEQYF. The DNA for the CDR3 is TGTGCCAGCAGCGTAGACGCAGAGGACGACGAGCAGTACTTC.

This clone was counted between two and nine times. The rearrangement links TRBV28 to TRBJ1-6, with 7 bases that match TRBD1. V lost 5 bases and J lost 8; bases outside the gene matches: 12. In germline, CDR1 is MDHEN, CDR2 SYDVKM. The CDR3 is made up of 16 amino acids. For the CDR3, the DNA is TGTGCCAGCAGTCCCAGGGGGGCCCTGGGGCATTCACCCCTCCACTTT. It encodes CASSPRGALGHSPLHF.

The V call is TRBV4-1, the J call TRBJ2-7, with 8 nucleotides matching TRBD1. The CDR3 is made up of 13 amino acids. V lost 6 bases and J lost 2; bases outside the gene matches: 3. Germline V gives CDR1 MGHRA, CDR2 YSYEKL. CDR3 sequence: CASRQGDTYEQYF. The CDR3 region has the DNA TGCGCCAGCAGACAGGGGGATACCTACGAGCAGTACTTC.